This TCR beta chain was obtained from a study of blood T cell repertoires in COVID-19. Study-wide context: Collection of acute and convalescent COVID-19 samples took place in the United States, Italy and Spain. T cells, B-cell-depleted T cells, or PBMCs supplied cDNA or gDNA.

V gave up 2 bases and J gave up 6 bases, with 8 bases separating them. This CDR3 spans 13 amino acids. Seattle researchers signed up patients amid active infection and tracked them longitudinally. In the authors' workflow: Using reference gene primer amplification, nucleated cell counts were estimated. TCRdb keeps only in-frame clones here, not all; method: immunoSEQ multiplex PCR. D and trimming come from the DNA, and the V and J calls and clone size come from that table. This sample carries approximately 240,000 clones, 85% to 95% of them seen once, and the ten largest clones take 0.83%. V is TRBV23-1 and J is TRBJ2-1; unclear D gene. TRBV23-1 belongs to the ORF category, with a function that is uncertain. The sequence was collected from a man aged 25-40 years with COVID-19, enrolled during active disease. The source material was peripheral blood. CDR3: CASSQPSGNEQFF. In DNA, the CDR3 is TGCGCCAGCAGTCAACCGTCGGGCAATGAGCAGTTCTTC.